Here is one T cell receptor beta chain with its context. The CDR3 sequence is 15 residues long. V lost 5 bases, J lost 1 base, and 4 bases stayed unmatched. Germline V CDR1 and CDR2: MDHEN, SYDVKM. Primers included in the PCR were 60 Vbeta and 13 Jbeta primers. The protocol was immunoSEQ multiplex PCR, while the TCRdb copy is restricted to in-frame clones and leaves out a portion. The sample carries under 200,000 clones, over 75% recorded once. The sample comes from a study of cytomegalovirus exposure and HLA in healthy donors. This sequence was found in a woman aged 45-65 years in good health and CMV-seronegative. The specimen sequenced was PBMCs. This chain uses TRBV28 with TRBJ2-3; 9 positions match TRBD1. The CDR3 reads CASSKQGAGTDTQYF. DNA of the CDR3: TGTGCCAGCAGTAAACAGGGGGCCGGCACAGATACGCAGTATTTT.